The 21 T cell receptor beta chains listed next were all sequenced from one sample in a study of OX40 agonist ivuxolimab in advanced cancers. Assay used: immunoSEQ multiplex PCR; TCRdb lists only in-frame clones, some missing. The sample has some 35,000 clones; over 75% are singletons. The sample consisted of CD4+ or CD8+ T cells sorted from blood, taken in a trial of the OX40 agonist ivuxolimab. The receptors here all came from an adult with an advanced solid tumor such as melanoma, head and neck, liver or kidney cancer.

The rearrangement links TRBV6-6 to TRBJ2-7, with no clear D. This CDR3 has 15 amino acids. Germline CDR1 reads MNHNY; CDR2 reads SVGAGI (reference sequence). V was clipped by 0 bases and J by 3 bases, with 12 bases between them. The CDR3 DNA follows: TGTGCCAGCAGTTACTCTTTCGATCTGGACTACGAGCAGTACTTC. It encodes CASSYSFDLDYEQYF.

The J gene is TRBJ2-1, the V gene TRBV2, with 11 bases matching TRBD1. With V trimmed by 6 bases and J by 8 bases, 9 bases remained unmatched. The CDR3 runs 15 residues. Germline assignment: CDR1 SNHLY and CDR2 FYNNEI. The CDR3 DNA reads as TGTGCCAGCAGGAACCCGGGACAGGGGGACGATGAGCAGTTCTTC. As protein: CASRNPGQGDDEQFF.

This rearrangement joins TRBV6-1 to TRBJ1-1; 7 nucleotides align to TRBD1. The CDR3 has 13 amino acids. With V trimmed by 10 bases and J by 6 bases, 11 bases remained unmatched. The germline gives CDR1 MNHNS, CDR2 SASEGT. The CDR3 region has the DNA TGTGCCACCAAGGAAACAGGGGTCCCTGAAGCTTTCTTT. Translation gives CATKETGVPEAFF.

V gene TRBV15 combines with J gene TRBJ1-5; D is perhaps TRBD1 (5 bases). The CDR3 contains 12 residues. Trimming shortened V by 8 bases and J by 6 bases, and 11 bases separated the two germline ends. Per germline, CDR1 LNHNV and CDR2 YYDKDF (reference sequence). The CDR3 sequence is CATGGEGQPQHF. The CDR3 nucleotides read TGTGCCACCGGGGGGGAAGGTCAGCCCCAGCATTTT.

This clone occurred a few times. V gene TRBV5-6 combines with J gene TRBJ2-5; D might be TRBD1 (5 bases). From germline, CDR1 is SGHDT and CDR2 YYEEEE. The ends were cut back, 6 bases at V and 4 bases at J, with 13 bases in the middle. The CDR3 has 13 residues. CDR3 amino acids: CASIRGRGETQYF. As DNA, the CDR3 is TGTGCCAGCATCCGAGGAAGGGGAGAGACCCAGTACTTC.

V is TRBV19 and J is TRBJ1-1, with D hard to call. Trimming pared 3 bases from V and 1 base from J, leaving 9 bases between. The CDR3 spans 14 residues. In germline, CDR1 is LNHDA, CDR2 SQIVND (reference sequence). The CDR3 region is CASSIPNPNTEAFF. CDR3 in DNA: TGTGCCAGTAGTATCCCGAATCCGAACACTGAAGCTTTCTTT.

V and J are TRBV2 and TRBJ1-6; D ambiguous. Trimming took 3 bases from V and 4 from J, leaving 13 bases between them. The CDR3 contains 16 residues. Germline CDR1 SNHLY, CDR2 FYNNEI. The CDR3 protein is CASSEPRQAYNSPLHF. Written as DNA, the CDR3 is TGTGCCAGCAGTGAGCCTAGGCAGGCTTATAATTCACCCCTCCACTTT.

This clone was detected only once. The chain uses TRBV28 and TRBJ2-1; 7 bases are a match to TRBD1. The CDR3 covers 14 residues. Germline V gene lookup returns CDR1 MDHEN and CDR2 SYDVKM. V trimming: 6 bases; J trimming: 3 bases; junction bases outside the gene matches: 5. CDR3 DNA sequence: TGTGCCAGCAGCCTGACAGGGAGCTACAATGAGCAGTTCTTC. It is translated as CASSLTGSYNEQFF.

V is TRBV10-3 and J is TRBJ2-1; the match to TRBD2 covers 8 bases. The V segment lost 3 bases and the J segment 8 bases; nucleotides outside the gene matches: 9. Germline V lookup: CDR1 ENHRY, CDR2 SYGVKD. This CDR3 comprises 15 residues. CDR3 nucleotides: TGTGCCATCAGTGACCGCTGGACTAGCCCCCATGAGCAGTTCTTC. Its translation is CAISDRWTSPHEQFF.

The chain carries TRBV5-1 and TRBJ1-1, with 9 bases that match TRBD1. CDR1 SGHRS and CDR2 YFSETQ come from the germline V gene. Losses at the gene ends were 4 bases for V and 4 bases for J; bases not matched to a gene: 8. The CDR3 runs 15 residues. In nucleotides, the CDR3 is TGCGCCAGCAGCATCAGAACAGGGGGCGGCACTGAAGCTTTCTTT. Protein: CASSIRTGGGTEAFF. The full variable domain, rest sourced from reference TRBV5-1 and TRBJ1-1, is KAGVTQTPRYLIKTRGQQVTLSCSPISGHRSVSWYQQTPGQGLQFLFEYFSETQRNKGNFPGRFSGRQFSNSRSEMNVSTLELGDSALYLCASSIRTGGGTEAFFGQGTRLTVV.

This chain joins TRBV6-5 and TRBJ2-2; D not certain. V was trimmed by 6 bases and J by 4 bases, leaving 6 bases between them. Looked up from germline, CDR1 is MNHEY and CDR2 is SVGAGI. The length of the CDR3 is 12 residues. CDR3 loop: CASSLTTGELFF. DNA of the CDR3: TGTGCCAGCAGCTTAACCACCGGGGAGCTGTTTTTT.

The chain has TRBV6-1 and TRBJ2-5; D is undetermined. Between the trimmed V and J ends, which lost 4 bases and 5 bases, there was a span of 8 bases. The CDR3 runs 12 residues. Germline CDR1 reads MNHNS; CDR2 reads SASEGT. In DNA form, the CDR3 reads TGTGCCAGCAGTGTTCCAACTGAGACCCAGTACTTC. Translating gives CASSVPTETQYF.

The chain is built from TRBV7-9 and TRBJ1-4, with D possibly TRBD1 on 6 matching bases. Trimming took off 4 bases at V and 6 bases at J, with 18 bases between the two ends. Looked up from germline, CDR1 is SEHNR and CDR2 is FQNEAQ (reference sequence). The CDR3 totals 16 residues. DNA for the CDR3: TGTGCCAGCAGCTGGGGGGCCGGGACTGCGCATGAAAAACTGTTTTTT. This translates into CASSWGAGTAHEKLFF.

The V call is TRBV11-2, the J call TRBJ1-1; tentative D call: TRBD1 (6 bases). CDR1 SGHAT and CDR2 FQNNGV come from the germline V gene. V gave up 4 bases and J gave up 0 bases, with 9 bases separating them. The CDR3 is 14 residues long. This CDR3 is CASSSGTMNTEAFF. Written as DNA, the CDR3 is TGTGCCAGCAGCTCCGGGACAATGAACACTGAAGCTTTCTTT.

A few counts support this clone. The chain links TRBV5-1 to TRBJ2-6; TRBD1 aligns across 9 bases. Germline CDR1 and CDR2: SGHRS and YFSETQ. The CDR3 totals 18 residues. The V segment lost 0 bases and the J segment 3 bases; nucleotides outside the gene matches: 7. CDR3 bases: TGCGCCAGCAGCTTGGGCTGGACAGGGGCTTATGGGGCCAACGTCCTGACTTTC. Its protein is CASSLGWTGAYGANVLTF.

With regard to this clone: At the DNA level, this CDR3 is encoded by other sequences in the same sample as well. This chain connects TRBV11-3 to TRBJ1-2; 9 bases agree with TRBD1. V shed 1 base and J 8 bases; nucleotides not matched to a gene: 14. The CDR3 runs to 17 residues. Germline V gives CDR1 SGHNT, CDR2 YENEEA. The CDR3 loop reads CASSLVRSGQGGGGYTF. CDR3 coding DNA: TGTGCCAGCAGCTTAGTTAGGTCGGGACAGGGAGGGGGGGGCTACACCTTC.

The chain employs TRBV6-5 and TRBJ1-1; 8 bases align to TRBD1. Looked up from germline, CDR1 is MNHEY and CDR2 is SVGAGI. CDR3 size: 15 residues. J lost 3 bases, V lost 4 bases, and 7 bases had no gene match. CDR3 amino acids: CASSSRQGRDTEAFF. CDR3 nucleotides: TGTGCCAGCAGTTCAAGACAGGGGAGAGACACTGAAGCTTTCTTT.

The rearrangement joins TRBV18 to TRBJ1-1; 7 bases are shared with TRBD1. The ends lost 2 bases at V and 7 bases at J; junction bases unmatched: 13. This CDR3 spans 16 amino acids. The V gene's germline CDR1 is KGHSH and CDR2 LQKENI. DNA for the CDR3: TGTGCCAGCTCACCAAACATACTTGGGACAGACGTTGAAGCTTTCTTT. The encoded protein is CASSPNILGTDVEAFF.

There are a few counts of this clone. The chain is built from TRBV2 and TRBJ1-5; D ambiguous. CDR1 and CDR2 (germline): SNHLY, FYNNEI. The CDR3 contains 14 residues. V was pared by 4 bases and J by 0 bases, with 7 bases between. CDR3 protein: CASSVRGSNQPQHF. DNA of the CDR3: TGTGCCAGCAGTGTGAGAGGTAGCAATCAGCCCCAGCATTTT.

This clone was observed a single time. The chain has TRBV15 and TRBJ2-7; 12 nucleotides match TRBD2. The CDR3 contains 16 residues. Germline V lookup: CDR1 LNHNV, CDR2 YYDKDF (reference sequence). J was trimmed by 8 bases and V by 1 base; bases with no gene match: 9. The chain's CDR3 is CATSRGSTSGGLQQYF. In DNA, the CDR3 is TGTGCCACCAGCAGAGGCTCGACTAGCGGGGGCCTTCAGCAGTACTTC.

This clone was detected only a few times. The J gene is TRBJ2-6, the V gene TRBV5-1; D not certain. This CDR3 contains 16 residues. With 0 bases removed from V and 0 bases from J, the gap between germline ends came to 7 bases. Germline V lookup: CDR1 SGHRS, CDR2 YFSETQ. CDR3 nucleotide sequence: TGCGCCAGCAGCTTGGACGGCGGCTCTGGGGCCAACGTCCTGACTTTC. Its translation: CASSLDGGSGANVLTF.